This T cell receptor beta chain was identified during a study of cytomegalovirus exposure and HLA in healthy donors. Study context: An earlier analysis found 100 million or so unique TCR beta sequences from about 190 million T cells.

Trimming removed 8 bases from V and 2 bases from J, with 10 bases in between. The germline CDR1 and CDR2 sequences are MDHEN and SYDVKM. The CDR3 contains 13 residues. Notes on this clone: Its antigen remains unidentified.

Study results and limitations: Later findings reportedly placed an Asian-associated ancestry cluster below the approximately 620-donor mean for N-insertions.

Primers: 60 Vbeta forward and 13 Jbeta reverse. Assay: immunoSEQ multiplex PCR; the TCRdb copy retains only in-frame clones and omits some. The data hold about 190,000 clones, with approximately 79% observed a single time. The sequence was obtained from a woman under 30 in good health and CMV-seronegative. The V call is TRBV28, the J call TRBJ1-5; D unresolved. Sequences were obtained from PBMCs. The CDR3 region has the DNA TGTGCCAGCCAAACGATAGGCAATCAGCCCCAGCATTTT. This translates into CASQTIGNQPQHF.